This TCR beta chain was obtained from a study of human T cells and chemical hapten exposure. In the study overall: Scalp application of diphenylcyclopropenone was performed weekly in patients across the entire roughly 25-week study.

CDR1 MNHEY and CDR2 SVGEGT come from the germline V gene. The germline V and J ends were trimmed by 6 bases and 3 bases, with 11 bases remaining between them. There are 13 residues in the CDR3. This sample's time point: patch test 2, 6 weeks after DPC sensitization. Treatment meaning: therapeutic diphenylcyclopropenone sensitization with weekly scalp DPC. A single record per CDR3 protein comes from TCRdb applying MiXCR to the RACE reads. Of 84,000 or so distinct CDR3 sequences listed, roughly 10% are singletons. This sequence was found in a woman between 25 and 40 years old with alopecia areata. Some clones in this sample may be carry-over from other donors' samples. The chain is built from TRBV6-2 or TRBV6-3 and TRBJ1-1, with TRBD1 as a possible D gene (6 bases). Sequencing was performed on whole blood, taken in connection with sensitization to the hapten diphenylcyclopropenone (DPC). CDR3 protein: CASRAWGHTEAFF. In DNA form, the CDR3 reads TGTGCCAGCAGAGCGTGGGGGCACACTGAAGCTTTCTTT.